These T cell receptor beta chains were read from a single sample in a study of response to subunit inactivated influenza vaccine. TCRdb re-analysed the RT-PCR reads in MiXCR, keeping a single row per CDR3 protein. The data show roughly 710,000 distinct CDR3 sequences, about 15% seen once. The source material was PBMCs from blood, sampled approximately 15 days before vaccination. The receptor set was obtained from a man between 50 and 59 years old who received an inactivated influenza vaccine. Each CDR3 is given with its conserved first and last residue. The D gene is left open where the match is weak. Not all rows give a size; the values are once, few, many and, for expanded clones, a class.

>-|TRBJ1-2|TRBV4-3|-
CASSQAVGMRANYGYTF
TGCGCCAGCAGCCAAGCGGTGGGGATGCGGGCAAACTATGGCTACACCTTC
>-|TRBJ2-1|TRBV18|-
CASSPPAGRSYNEQFF
TGTGCCAGCTCACCGCCAGCAGGACGTTCCTACAATGAGCAGTTCTTC
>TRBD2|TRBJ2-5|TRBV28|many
CASSLWRESQETQYF
TGTGCCAGCAGTTTATGGCGGGAGTCCCAAGAGACCCAGTACTTC
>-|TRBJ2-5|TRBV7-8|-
CASSFLGAETQYF
TGTGCCAGCAGCTTTCTCGGGGCAGAGACCCAGTACTTC
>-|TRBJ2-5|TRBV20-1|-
CSARKGFGETQYF
TGCAGTGCTAGGAAGGGATTCGGGGAGACCCAGTACTTC
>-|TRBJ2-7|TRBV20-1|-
CSAERRTNYEQYF
TGCAGTGCAGAACGGCGGACTAACTACGAGCAGTACTTC
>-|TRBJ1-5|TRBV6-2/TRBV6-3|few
CASRRYSNQPQHF
TGTGCCAGCAGACGATATAGCAATCAGCCCCAGCATTTT
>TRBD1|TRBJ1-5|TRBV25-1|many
CASLDRAGQPQHF
TGTGCCAGCCTGGACAGGGCTGGTCAGCCCCAGCATTTT
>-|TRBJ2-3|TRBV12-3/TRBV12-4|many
CASRALRRGTDTQYF
TGTGCCAGCAGGGCCCTGCGTAGAGGCACAGATACGCAGTATTTT
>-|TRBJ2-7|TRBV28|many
CASARPTHLKQYF
TGTGCCAGCGCTCGCCCCACTCATCTAAAGCAGTACTTC
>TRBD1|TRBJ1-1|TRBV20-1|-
CSAREPGGRGTEAFF
TGCAGTGCTAGGGAACCAGGGGGAAGGGGAACTGAAGCTTTCTTT
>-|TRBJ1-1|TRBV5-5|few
CASSLTWSGSTEAFF
TGTGCCAGCAGCCTCACCTGGTCCGGGTCCACTGAAGCTTTCTTT
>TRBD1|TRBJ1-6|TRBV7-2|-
CATRPGTGVNSPLHF
TGTGCCACTCGGCCAGGGACAGGGGTTAATTCACCCCTCCACTTT
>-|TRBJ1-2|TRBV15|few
CATSRGEGSYGYTF
TGTGCCACCAGCAGAGGGGAGGGGTCCTATGGCTACACCTTC
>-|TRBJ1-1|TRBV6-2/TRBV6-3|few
CASSYTGRTEAFF
TGTGCCAGCAGTTACACTGGAAGGACTGAAGCTTTCTTT
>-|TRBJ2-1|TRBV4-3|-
CASSHTTGDEQFF
TGCGCCAGCAGCCACACCACGGGGGATGAGCAGTTCTTC
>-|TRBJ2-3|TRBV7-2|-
CASSWFQVSDTQYF
TGTGCCAGCAGCTGGTTTCAGGTTTCAGATACGCAGTATTTT
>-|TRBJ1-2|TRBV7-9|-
CASSWSSNYGYTF
TGTGCCAGCAGCTGGTCAAGTAACTATGGCTACACCTTC